What follows are 5 T cell receptor beta chains derived from one specimen sequenced in a study of blood T cells in healthy people across ages (dated by TCRdb to the mid-2010s). The library was produced with 5' RACE. These reads were obtained on an Illumina HiSeq 2500. A second PCR of roughly 6 to 12 cycles was run with a J-beta primer mix and a sample-barcoded 5' primer. TCRdb redid the processing of the public reads, applying fastp at Q25 and MiXCR, and retained in-frame beta chains. Every entry covers one CDR3 protein and lists the most common genes and DNA from its rows. Recorded for this sample are hundreds of thousands of distinct CDR3 sequences; around a quarter of them occurred a single time. In total, the top ten clones hold around 3% of the sample. This same sample was also part of a study on T cells of mothers and their children.

Sequencing used blood. These receptors were collected from a boy aged 5-17 years in good health.

This clonotype was seen more than once but under ten times. This chain links TRBV30 with TRBJ1-6; 8 bases are a match to TRBD1. The length of the CDR3 is 14 residues. V was clipped by 4 bases and J by 6 bases; unmatched bases: 5. Germline values: CDR1 GTSNPN, CDR2 SVGIG (reference sequence). The CDR3, as DNA: TGTGCCTGGACCGATGGACAGGGTAATTCACCCCTCCACTTT. Residues: CAWTDGQGNSPLHF. Supplemented by reference TRBV30 and TRBJ1-6, the full variable domain reads SQTIHQWPATLVQPVGSPLSLECTVEGTSNPNLYWYRQAAGRGLQLLFYSVGIGQISSEVPQNLSASRPQDRQFILSSKKLLLSDSGFYLCAWTDGQGNSPLHFGNGTRLTVT.

The chain recombines TRBV5-5 with TRBJ2-2; 14 nucleotides agree with TRBD2. This CDR3 is 17 amino acids long. The trim removed 4 bases at V and 6 bases at J, leaving 8 bases unmatched. Looked up from germline, CDR1 is SGHKS and CDR2 is YYEKEE (reference sequence). CDR3 protein: CASSQTSGGASAGELFF. In nucleotides, the CDR3 is TGTGCCAGCAGCCAGACTAGCGGGGGGGCAAGCGCCGGGGAGCTGTTTTTT.

The rearrangement uses TRBV14 and TRBJ2-1, with D perhaps matching TRBD1 or TRBD2 (5 bases each). V lost 2 bases to trimming and J lost 6 bases, with 17 bases between them. Germline lookup yields CDR1 SGHDN and CDR2 FVKESK. This CDR3 has 16 amino acids. CDR3 protein: CASSQPILVGANEQFF. The CDR3 bases are TGTGCCAGCAGCCAACCCATCTTAGTCGGGGCCAATGAGCAGTTCTTC.

There are a few counts of this clonotype. The chain joins TRBV5-6 to TRBJ2-5, with 11 bases identical to TRBD2. With 7 bases clipped from V and 2 bases from J, the junction kept 10 bases outside the gene matches. Germline loops: CDR1 SGHDT, CDR2 YYEEEE. This CDR3 has 16 amino acids. The CDR3 loop reads CASVSLAGGRQETQYF. CDR3 in DNA: TGTGCCAGCGTGTCTCTAGCGGGGGGTCGTCAAGAGACCCAGTACTTC.

This rearrangement joins TRBV7-9 to TRBJ2-4; 8 bases map to TRBD2. V lost 5 bases, J lost 6 bases, and 9 bases stayed unmatched. CDR1 SEHNR and CDR2 FQNEAQ come from the germline V gene (reference sequence). CDR3 length: 15 residues. Here the CDR3 DNA reads TGTGCCAGCAGCGAGCGGGGGACTTGGGGAAACATTCAGTACTTC. Its translation: CASSERGTWGNIQYF.